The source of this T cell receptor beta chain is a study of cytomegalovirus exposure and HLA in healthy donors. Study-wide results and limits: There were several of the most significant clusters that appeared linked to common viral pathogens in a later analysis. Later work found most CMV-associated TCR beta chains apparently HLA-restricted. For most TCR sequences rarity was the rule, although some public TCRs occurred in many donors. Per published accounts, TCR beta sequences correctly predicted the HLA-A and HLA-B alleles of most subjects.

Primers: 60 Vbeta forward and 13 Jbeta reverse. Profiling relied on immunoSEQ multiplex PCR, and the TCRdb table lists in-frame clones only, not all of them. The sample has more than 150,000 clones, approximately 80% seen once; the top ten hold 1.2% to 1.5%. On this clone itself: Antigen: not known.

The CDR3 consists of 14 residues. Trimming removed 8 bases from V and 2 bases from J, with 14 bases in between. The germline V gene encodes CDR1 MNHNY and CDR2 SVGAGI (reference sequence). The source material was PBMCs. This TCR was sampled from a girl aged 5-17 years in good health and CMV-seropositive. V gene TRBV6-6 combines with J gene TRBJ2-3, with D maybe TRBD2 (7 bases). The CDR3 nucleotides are TGTGCCAGCCTCGGGGGGCTGGTCACAGATACGCAGTATTTT. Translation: CASLGGLVTDTQYF.